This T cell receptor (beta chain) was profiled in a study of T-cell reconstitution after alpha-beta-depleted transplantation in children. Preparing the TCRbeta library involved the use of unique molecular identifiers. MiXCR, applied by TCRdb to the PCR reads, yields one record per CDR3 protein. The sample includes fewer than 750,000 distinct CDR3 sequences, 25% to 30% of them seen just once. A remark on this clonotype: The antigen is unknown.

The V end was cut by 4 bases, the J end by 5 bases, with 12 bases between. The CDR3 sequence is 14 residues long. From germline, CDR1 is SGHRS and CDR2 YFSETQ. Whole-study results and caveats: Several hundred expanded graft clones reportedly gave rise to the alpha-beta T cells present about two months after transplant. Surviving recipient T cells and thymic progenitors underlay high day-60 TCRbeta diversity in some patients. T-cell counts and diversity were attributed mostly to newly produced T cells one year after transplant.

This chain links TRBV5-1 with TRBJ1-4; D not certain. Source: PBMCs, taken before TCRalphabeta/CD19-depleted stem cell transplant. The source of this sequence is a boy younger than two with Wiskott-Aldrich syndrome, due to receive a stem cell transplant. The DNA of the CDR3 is TGCGCCAGCAGCCCAAATCTACCGAATGAAAAACTGTTTTTT. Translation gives CASSPNLPNEKLFF. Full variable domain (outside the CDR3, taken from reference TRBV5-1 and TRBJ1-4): KAGVTQTPRYLIKTRGQQVTLSCSPISGHRSVSWYQQTPGQGLQFLFEYFSETQRNKGNFPGRFSGRQFSNSRSEMNVSTLELGDSALYLCASSPNLPNEKLFFGSGTQLSVL.